Each of the 3 T cell receptor beta chains below was sequenced from the same sample in a study of T cell responses to AZD1222 COVID-19 vaccine. Method: immunoSEQ multiplex PCR; TCRdb's copy keeps in-frame clones and lacks some. The table records more than 80,000 clones, 88% of them present only once. The sample here was peripheral blood, taken on day 0 of AZD1222 vaccination. The receptors come from an adult in good health.

V gene TRBV7-3 combines with J gene TRBJ2-7, with D maybe TRBD1 (6 bases). Germline CDR1 SGHTA, CDR2 FQGTGA. This CDR3 spans 15 amino acids. V shed 1 base and J shed 2 bases, with 12 bases lying between them. The CDR3 is CASSLRPEGAYEQYF. CDR3 coding DNA: TGTGCCAGCAGCTTAAGACCTGAGGGGGCCTACGAGCAGTACTTC.

The rearrangement joins TRBV28 to TRBJ1-5; unclear D gene. The V end lost 5 bases, the J end lost 4 bases, and 6 bases lay between the germline ends. CDR1 MDHEN and CDR2 SYDVKM come from the germline V gene. The CDR3 length is 12 residues. Here the CDR3 reads CASSKMNQPQHF. CDR3 in DNA: TGTGCCAGCAGTAAAATGAATCAGCCCCAGCATTTT. Variable domain in full (rest from reference TRBV28 and TRBJ1-5): DVKVTQSSRYLVKRTGEKVFLECVQDMDHENMFWYRQDPGLGLRLIYFSYDVKMKEKGDIPEGYSVSREKKERFSLILESASTNQTSMYLCASSKMNQPQHFGDGTRLSIL.

V is TRBV18 and J is TRBJ1-5, with TRBD1 matching 8 bases. The CDR3 is 19 amino acids. V trimming: 3 bases; J trimming: 0 bases; junction bases outside the gene matches: 13. CDR1 is KGHSH and CDR2 is LQKENI in the germline V gene. The CDR3 DNA follows: TGTGCCAGCTCACCGCTCTCCAGGGGGCTGGGTAATAGCAATCAGCCCCAGCATTTT. The encoded protein is CASSPLSRGLGNSNQPQHF.